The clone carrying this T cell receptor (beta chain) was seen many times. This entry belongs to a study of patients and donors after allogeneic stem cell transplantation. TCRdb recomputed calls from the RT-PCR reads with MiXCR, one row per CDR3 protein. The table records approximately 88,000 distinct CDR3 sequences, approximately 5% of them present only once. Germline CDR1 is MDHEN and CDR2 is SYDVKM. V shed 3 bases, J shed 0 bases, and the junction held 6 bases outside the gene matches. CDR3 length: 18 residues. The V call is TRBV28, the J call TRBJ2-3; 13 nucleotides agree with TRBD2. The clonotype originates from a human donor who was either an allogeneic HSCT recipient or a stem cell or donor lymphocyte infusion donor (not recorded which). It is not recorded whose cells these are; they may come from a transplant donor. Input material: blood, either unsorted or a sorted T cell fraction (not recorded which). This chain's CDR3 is CASSFSRTSGGSTDTQYF. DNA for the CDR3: TGTGCCAGCAGTTTCTCCCGGACTAGCGGGGGTAGCACAGATACGCAGTATTTT.